Listed below are T cell receptor beta chains from one sample, sequenced in a study of shared T cell receptors in the human thymus. Sequenced by immunoSEQ multiplex PCR; TCRdb stores in-frame clones only, minus some. Counted here are hundreds of thousands of clones, around 95% occurring once; the ten biggest clones make up roughly 0.021%. The sequenced material came from thymocytes. The receptors originated from a human donor. The CDR3 runs from the conserved cysteine through the conserved F or W. A D gene is named only where the DNA matches it firmly. The size of a clone is reported for some rows only, either as once, few or many, or as a class for expanded clones.

V gene	clone size	D gene	J gene	CDR3 length	CDR3 DNA	CDR3 protein
TRBV11-2	-	TRBD1	TRBJ1-2	15	TGTGCCAGCAGCTTCCGGACAGGGGGGATCTATGGCTACACCTTC	CASSFRTGGIYGYTF
TRBV5-1	-	-	TRBJ2-7	13	TGCGCCAGCAGCTTTCAGGCCACCTACGAGCAGTACTTC	CASSFQATYEQYF
TRBV5-1	-	TRBD2	TRBJ2-7	16	TGCGCCAGCAGCGGTCCGGGACTAGCGGGCGCCTACGAGCAGTACTTC	CASSGPGLAGAYEQYF
TRBV11-2	-	TRBD2	TRBJ2-7	15	TGTGCCAGCAGCTTAGATCTAGGAGCGGGAGAGGTGCAGTACTTC	CASSLDLGAGEVQYF
TRBV27	-	-	TRBJ1-1	15	TGTGCCAGCAGTTTAATTACGGGTCCAAACACTGAAGCTTTCTTT	CASSLITGPNTEAFF
TRBV28	-	-	TRBJ2-7	18	TGTGCCAGCAGTTTACCGTTAGACAAACGTCCCGCGTTCTACGAGCAGTACTTC	CASSLPLDKRPAFYEQYF
TRBV19	-	TRBD2	TRBJ2-1	18	TGTGCCAGTAGTATCCCCTCGGACAGGGAGCGGGAGGGGGGTGAGCAGTTCTTC	CASSIPSDREREGGEQFF
TRBV4-2	-	-	TRBJ2-7	17	TGTGCCAGCAGCCAGGCCCGAACAGGCCCAAGCTCCTACGAGCAGTACTTC	CASSQARTGPSSYEQYF
TRBV19	-	TRBD1	TRBJ2-5	20	TGTGCCAGTAGTATAGATTGCACCAAGTGTGGGACAGGGAACAATGAGACCCAGTACTTC	CASSIDCTKCGTGNNETQYF
TRBV10-3	-	-	TRBJ2-4	13	TGTGCCACCGCGTTGGGTTCTAGAAACATTCAGTACTTC	CATALGSRNIQYF
TRBV28	-	-	TRBJ2-6	14	TGTGCCAGCAGCGCCGTTGCTAGGGCCAACGTCCTGACTTTC	CASSAVARANVLTF
TRBV4-1	-	TRBD1	TRBJ2-1	18	TGCGCCAGCAGCCAAGACCCCTCGACAGGGGCCTTCTACAATGAGCAGTTCTTC	CASSQDPSTGAFYNEQFF
TRBV28	-	TRBD1	TRBJ2-5	16	TGTGCCAGCAGTTTAGTCCCCCGGGACAGCCAAGAGACCCAGTACTTC	CASSLVPRDSQETQYF
TRBV9	-	-	TRBJ2-3	14	TGTGCCAGCAGCGTAGACCCGGGGACAGATACGCAGTATTTT	CASSVDPGTDTQYF
TRBV2	-	-	TRBJ2-7	12	TGTGCCAGCAGTACAACAGACTACGAGCAGTACTTC	CASSTTDYEQYF
TRBV27	-	-	TRBJ1-2	14	TGTGCCAGCAGCTACTCGGACGTGAGAGATGGCTACACCTTC	CASSYSDVRDGYTF
TRBV5-8	-	TRBD2	TRBJ2-1	14	TGTGCCACCCCTTCGACTAGCGGGAGGAATGAGCAGTTCTTC	CATPSTSGRNEQFF
TRBV28	-	TRBD1	TRBJ1-5	14	TGTGCCAGCAATTCCGACAGGGGGGTTTGGCCCCAGCATTTT	CASNSDRGVWPQHF
TRBV10-3	few	-	TRBJ2-6	15	TGTGCCATCAGGGCGCTGGGGACTGGGGCCAACGTCCTGACTTTC	CAIRALGTGANVLTF
TRBV7-2	-	-	TRBJ2-7	17	TGTGCCAGCAGCTTATCCTTTCGATACCGGGACAACTACGAGCAGTACTTC	CASSLSFRYRDNYEQYF
TRBV27	-	TRBD1	TRBJ1-1	13	TGTGCCAGCAGTTCACAGGGGGGCACTGAAGCTTTCTTT	CASSSQGGTEAFF
TRBV7-3	-	TRBD2	TRBJ2-5	20	TGTGCCAGCAGCTCCCGTAAGGGACTAGCGGGAGGGGCGTACCAAGAGACCCAGTACTTC	CASSSRKGLAGGAYQETQYF
TRBV6-1	-	-	TRBJ1-2	14	TGTGCCAGCAGTGAAGACATCTTTAACTATGGCTACACCTTC	CASSEDIFNYGYTF
TRBV2	-	-	TRBJ1-3	14	TGTGCCAGCAGGGACGGGAGCTCTGGAAACACCATATATTTT	CASRDGSSGNTIYF
TRBV30	-	-	TRBJ2-2	14	TGTGCCTGGAGTGGCGGCGGGAACACCGGGGAGCTGTTTTTT	CAWSGGGNTGELFF